The source of this T cell receptor beta chain is a study of T-cell reconstitution after alpha-beta-depleted transplantation in children. Study outcomes and limitations: Newly generated T cells supplied most T-cell counts and diversity one year post-transplant. In some patients, recipient T cells and intrathymic progenitors surviving conditioning explained high day-60 diversity. Several hundred graft clones that had expanded were reportedly the source of alpha-beta T cells about two months after transplant.

About this clonotype: No antigen is known for it.

The CDR3 runs to 13 residues. Trimming took off 11 bases at V and 2 bases at J, with 13 bases between the two ends. CDR1 and CDR2 (germline): SNHLY, FYNNEI. As it was prepared, the TCRbeta library received unique molecular identifiers. TCRdb redid the calling of the PCR reads with MiXCR, one entry per CDR3 protein. The data show more than 40,000 distinct CDR3 sequences, roughly half seen once. Source: peripheral blood, taken before TCRalphabeta/CD19-depleted stem cell transplant. This TCR was sampled from a boy under three years old with SCID, due to receive a stem cell transplant. The V gene is TRBV2, the J gene TRBJ1-5, with D maybe TRBD1 (5 bases). Here the CDR3 reads CAGGAEGNQPQHF. The CDR3 DNA is TGTGCCGGCGGGGCTGAGGGCAATCAGCCCCAGCATTTT. Full variable domain (outside the CDR3, taken from reference TRBV2 and TRBJ1-5): EPEVTQTPSHQVTQMGQEVILRCVPISNHLYFYWYRQILGQKVEFLVSFYNNEISEKSEIFDDQFSVERPDGSNFTLKIRSTKLEDSAMYFCAGGAEGNQPQHFGDGTRLSIL.